This record looks at one TCR beta chain sequence and its context. V was pared by 0 bases and J by 1 base, with 9 bases between. Germline values: CDR1 SGHDN, CDR2 FVKESK. This CDR3 region has 16 residues. This sample was taken from a study of response to subunit inactivated influenza vaccine. TCRdb re-called the RT-PCR reads through MiXCR, storing one row per CDR3 protein. The sample holds about 650,000 distinct CDR3 sequences, approximately 15% seen once. This sequence joins TRBV14 and TRBJ2-2; D is uncertain. The origin of this receptor is a man in his fifties who received an inactivated influenza vaccine. Specimen: PBMCs from blood, collected about 11 days after vaccination. The CDR3 sequence is CASSQDQALNTGELFF. For the CDR3, the DNA is TGTGCCAGCAGCCAAGATCAAGCGCTGAACACCGGGGAGCTGTTTTTT.